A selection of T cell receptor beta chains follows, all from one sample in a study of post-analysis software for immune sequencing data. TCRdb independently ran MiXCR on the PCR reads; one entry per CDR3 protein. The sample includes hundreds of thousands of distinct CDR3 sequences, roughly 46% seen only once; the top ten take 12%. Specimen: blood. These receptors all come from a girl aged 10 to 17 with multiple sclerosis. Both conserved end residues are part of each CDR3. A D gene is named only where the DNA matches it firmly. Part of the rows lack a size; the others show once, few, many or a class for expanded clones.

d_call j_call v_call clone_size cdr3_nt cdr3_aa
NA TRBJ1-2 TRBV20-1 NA TGCAGTCCTACAGAGGACTATGGCTACACCTTC CSPTEDYGYTF
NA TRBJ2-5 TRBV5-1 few TGCGCCAGCAGCCCACCCCAGGGTCCTCAAGAGACCCAGTACTTC CASSPPQGPQETQYF
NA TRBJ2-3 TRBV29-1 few TGCAGCGTTGAAGAGAGGGTCCTGACTAGTTGGGCAGATACGCAGTATTTT CSVEERVLTSWADTQYF
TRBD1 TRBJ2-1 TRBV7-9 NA TGTGCCAGCAGCTTAGAAGGCAGGGGGCTGGGTAATGAGCAGTTCTTC CASSLEGRGLGNEQFF
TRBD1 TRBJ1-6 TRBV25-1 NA TGTGCCAGCAGTGAATCTGAGTGGAGAGGGACAGGGGGGTTGCATTCACCCCTCCACTTT CASSESEWRGTGGLHSPLHF
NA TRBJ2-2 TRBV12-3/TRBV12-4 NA TGTGCCGGCAGTTCTAAAAGGGGCTCCGGGGAGCTGTTTTTT CAGSSKRGSGELFF
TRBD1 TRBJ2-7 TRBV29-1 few TGCAGCGTTGATGAGACAGGGTCCGGCGAGCAGTACTTC CSVDETGSGEQYF
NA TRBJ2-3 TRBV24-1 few TGTGCCACCAGTGATTCTAGCACGGGGGGCACAGATACGCAGTATTTT CATSDSSTGGTDTQYF
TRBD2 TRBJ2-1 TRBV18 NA TGTGCCAGCTCCCCGGGACTAGCGGGAGATGAAGTTGAGCAGTTCTTC CASSPGLAGDEVEQFF
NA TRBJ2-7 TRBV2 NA TGTGCCAGCAGTGACAGGGTTGGCTACGAGCAGTACTTC CASSDRVGYEQYF
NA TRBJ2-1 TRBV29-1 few TGCAGCGTCCGGGGGACGAATGAGCAGTTCTTC CSVRGTNEQFF
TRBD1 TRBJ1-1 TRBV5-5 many TGTGCCAGCAGCCTCGGTTCAGGGGGCACTGAAGCTTTCTTT CASSLGSGGTEAFF
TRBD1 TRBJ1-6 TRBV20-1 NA TGCAGCGTAAATCGGGACAGGGACTCACCCCTCCACTTT CSVNRDRDSPLHF
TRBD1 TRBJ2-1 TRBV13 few TGTGCCAGCAGCGGGGACAGCAACCATGAGCAGTTCTTC CASSGDSNHEQFF
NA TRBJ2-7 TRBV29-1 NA TGCAGCGTTGAAGATCGGAAGGGCAGCTACGAGCAGTACTTC CSVEDRKGSYEQYF
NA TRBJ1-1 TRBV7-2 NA TGTGCCAGCAGCTTAGCCGGGGGTGTTGGCACTGAAGCTTTCTTT CASSLAGGVGTEAFF
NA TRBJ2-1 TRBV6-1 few TGTGCCAGCAGTGAATTCCATGAGCAGTTCTTC CASSEFHEQFF
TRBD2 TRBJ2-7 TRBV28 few TGTGCCAGCAGCCGAGCGAGGGTAGCGGGCTCCTACGAGCAGTACTTC CASSRARVAGSYEQYF
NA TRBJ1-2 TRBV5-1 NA TGCGCCAGCAGCTTGAAGTGGGACCGCTCTAACTATGGCTACACCTTC CASSLKWDRSNYGYTF
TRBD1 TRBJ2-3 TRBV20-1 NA TGCAGTGCTAGACCCGACAGGGAAGTTAAGTATTTT CSARPDREVKYF
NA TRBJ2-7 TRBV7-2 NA TGTGCCAGCGGCCGGGGAGGCTCCTACAATGAGCAGTACTTC CASGRGGSYNEQYF
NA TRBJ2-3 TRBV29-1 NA TGCAGCGTTGGACTCACAGATACGCAGTATTTT CSVGLTDTQYF